A single sample is the source of the 25 T cell receptor beta chains below, sequenced in a study of T cell clusters in autoimmune cytopenias. One tube held mixed TRB-A and TRB-B primer pools for touch-down PCR. From its re-call of the multiplex PCR reads, TCRdb lists each CDR3 protein once, without DNA. Recorded for this sample: nearly 15,000 distinct CDR3 sequences. TRB amplification used roughly 250 ng of peripheral blood genomic DNA. A further study also used this sample, focusing on T cell repertoires in aging, cancer and after chemotherapy.

Sequencing was carried out using peripheral blood. The source is a human donor in good health.

V usage is TRBV19 and J usage is TRBJ2-1; TCRdb designates TRBD2, a call that cannot be tested without DNA. CDR1 is LNHDA, CDR2 SQIVND, per germline (reference sequence). The CDR3 loop spans 18 amino acids. CDR3 sequence reads: CASSILRTSGRTVPEQFF.

This chain joins TRBV11-3 and TRBJ1-1; TCRdb outputs TRBD1, but without DNA this stays unchecked. The V gene's germline CDR1 is SGHNT and CDR2 YENEEA. The CDR3 loop spans 17 amino acids. The CDR3 protein is CASSLGAGGFGDTEAFF. The full variable domain, its missing parts supplied by reference TRBV11-3 and TRBJ1-1, is EAGVVQSPRYKIIEKKQPVAFWCNPISGHNTLYWYLQNLGQGPELLIRYENEEAVDDSQLPKDRFSAERLKGVDSTLKIQPAELGDSAVYLCASSLGAGGFGDTEAFFGQGTRLTVV.

The chain combines TRBV5-6 with TRBJ2-1. There are 15 residues in the CDR3. The germline V gene has CDR1 SGHDT and CDR2 YYEEEE. CDR3 in amino acids: CASSFGRVPLNEQFF.

In terms of frequency, this clonotype is medium-sized. The chain is built from TRBV19 and TRBJ2-5; the TRBD2 assignment by TCRdb is unverifiable without DNA. Germline CDR1 LNHDA, CDR2 SQIVND (reference sequence). This CDR3 region has 12 residues. The CDR3 spells CASSRGGETQYF.

The chain joins TRBV19 to TRBJ2-5; there is no DNA to check the TCRdb D call of TRBD2. CDR3 length: 14 residues. CDR1 LNHDA and CDR2 SQIVND come from the germline V gene (reference sequence). The CDR3 loop is CASSQAGVLETQYF.

CDR3: CAWSATLYSNQPQHF. The chain combines TRBV30 with TRBJ1-5. Per the germline V gene, CDR1 is GTSNPN and CDR2 is SVGIG (reference sequence). This CDR3 is 15 amino acids long.

V and J are TRBV6-5 and TRBJ2-2. Germline loops: CDR1 MNHEY, CDR2 SVGAGI. The CDR3 spans 13 residues. CDR3 sequence reads: CASSSRRHGELFF.

In terms of frequency, this clonotype is medium-sized. This chain links TRBV11-3 with TRBJ2-4; TCRdb's D call, TRBD1, is unchecked because there is no DNA. The CDR3 covers 14 residues. CDR1 is SGHNT, CDR2 YENEEA, per germline. The CDR3 region is CASSAPSARDIQYF.

The rearrangement uses TRBV11-3 and TRBJ2-1; TCRdb designates TRBD2, a call that cannot be tested without DNA. The CDR3 contains 16 residues. Germline CDR1 is SGHNT and CDR2 is YENEEA. This CDR3 is CASSPKSLAGGGEQFF. Combining the CDR3 with reference TRBV11-3 and TRBJ2-1 gives the whole variable domain EAGVVQSPRYKIIEKKQPVAFWCNPISGHNTLYWYLQNLGQGPELLIRYENEEAVDDSQLPKDRFSAERLKGVDSTLKIQPAELGDSAVYLCASSPKSLAGGGEQFFGPGTRLTVL.

The chain combines TRBV10-3 with TRBJ1-5; as DNA is missing, the TRBD1 call by TCRdb cannot be tested. This CDR3 has 21 amino acids. Germline V gene lookup returns CDR1 ENHRY and CDR2 SYGVKD. This chain's CDR3 is CAIRGGRQGLGSTRSNQPQHF.

This chain links TRBV5-5 with TRBJ2-2. Germline-derived CDR1 and CDR2 are SGHKS and YYEKEE (reference sequence). The CDR3 spans 14 residues. CDR3 region: CASSLARTSGELFF. The full variable domain, completed using reference TRBV5-5 and TRBJ2-2, is DAGVTQSPTHLIKTRGQQVTLRCSPISGHKSVSWYQQVLGQGPQFIFQYYEKEERGRGNFPDRFSARQFPNYSSELNVNALLLGDSALYLCASSLARTSGELFFGEGSRLTVL.

The gene calls are TRBV5-6 and TRBJ2-1; TCRdb selects TRBD2, and the lack of DNA leaves this call unchecked. There are 14 residues in the CDR3. Germline loops: CDR1 SGHDT, CDR2 YYEEEE. The CDR3 protein is CASSLDERYNEQFF.

The chain couples TRBV7-2 to TRBJ2-3; TCRdb indicates TRBD1, and absent DNA this call remains unverified. This CDR3 spans 16 amino acids. Looked up from germline, CDR1 is SGHTA and CDR2 is FQGNSA. CDR3 residues: CASSPARQGGEVTQYF.

According to its frequency, this clonotype is medium-sized (0.01 to 0.1%). The J gene is TRBJ2-5, the V gene TRBV12-3 or TRBV12-4; the D call of TRBD2 rests on TCRdb alone, since no DNA is present to check it. The CDR3 is 15 residues long. This chain's CDR3 is CASTARLAGVETQYF.

The chain employs TRBV5-1 and TRBJ2-3; TCRdb outputs TRBD2, but without DNA this stays unchecked. The V gene's germline CDR1 is SGHRS and CDR2 YFSETQ. There are 14 residues in the CDR3. CDR3 protein: CASTLAGNTDTQYF.

The chain couples TRBV5-3 to TRBJ2-7; TCRdb's D gene call, TRBD2, goes unchecked for lack of DNA. TRBV5-3 is annotated as an ORF whose role is uncertain. The CDR3 has 15 amino acids. The CDR3 protein is CARPPPGLQLYEQYF.

This chain joins TRBV19 and TRBJ2-7; TCRdb picks TRBD1, but there is no DNA to check that call. There are 15 residues in the CDR3. CDR1 and CDR2 (germline): LNHDA, SQIVND (reference sequence). CDR3 protein: CASSISAGGFYEQYF.

The rearrangement uses TRBV30 and TRBJ2-1; TCRdb lists TRBD2, though no DNA is available to test this call. The CDR3 runs 14 residues. Germline V gene lookup returns CDR1 GTSNPN and CDR2 SVGIG (reference sequence). The CDR3 is CAWSDSGSLNEQFF. The full variable domain, rest sourced from reference TRBV30 and TRBJ2-1, is SQTIHQWPATLVQPVGSPLSLECTVEGTSNPNLYWYRQAAGRGLQLLFYSVGIGQISSEVPQNLSASRPQDRQFILSSKKLLLSDSGFYLCAWSDSGSLNEQFFGPGTRLTVL.

The chain has TRBV12-3 or TRBV12-4 and TRBJ2-7. The CDR3 length is 12 residues. CDR3 protein: CASSSSAYEQYF.

The rearrangement links TRBV7-6 to TRBJ2-7; TCRdb's D gene call, TRBD2, goes unchecked for lack of DNA. Germline loops: CDR1 SGHVS, CDR2 FNYEAQ. The CDR3 extends over 13 amino acids. The CDR3 spells CASSAGLSYEQYF.

The chain joins TRBV30 to TRBJ2-7; TCRdb picks TRBD1, but there is no DNA to check that call. Per the germline V gene, CDR1 is GTSNPN and CDR2 is SVGIG (reference sequence). The CDR3 runs 18 residues. The CDR3 spells CAWSVLRETGGIPYEQYF.

The rearrangement joins TRBV7-6 to TRBJ1-4. Germline assignment: CDR1 SGHVS and CDR2 FNYEAQ. The CDR3 is 15 amino acids. This CDR3 reads CASSPYSQSAEKLFF.

The chain employs TRBV6-5 and TRBJ2-7; TCRdb lists TRBD2, though no DNA is available to test this call. The CDR3 consists of 17 residues. CDR1 and CDR2 (germline): MNHEY, SVGAGI. This CDR3 reads CASSYSSGEATAYEQYF.

This clonotype is called medium-sized based on its frequency. This chain links TRBV6-5 with TRBJ2-2; TCRdb returns TRBD2, unconfirmable since there is no DNA. Germline V gene sequence: CDR1 MNHEY, CDR2 SVGAGI. This CDR3 has 12 amino acids. CDR3 residues: CASGRLAGELFF.

The J gene is TRBJ1-5, the V gene TRBV6-5. Germline-derived CDR1 and CDR2 are MNHEY and SVGAGI. The CDR3 sequence is 14 residues long. The CDR3 here is CASSPRAAVQPQHF.